This T cell receptor beta chain came from a study of blood T cell repertoires in COVID-19. Turning to the study itself: Samples of COVID-19 (acute and convalescent) were obtained from the United States, Italy and Spain. PBMCs, B-cell-depleted T cells, or T cells were the source of the cDNA or gDNA that made up the material.

Germline values: CDR1 SSHAT, CDR2 FNYEAQ (reference sequence). Unmatched junction bases numbered 5, after V lost 6 bases and J lost 6 bases. The CDR3 runs 15 residues. Original processing notes: From reference gene primer amplification, estimates of nucleated cell counts were derived. Measured with immunoSEQ multiplex PCR; TCRdb has only the in-frame clones, and not every one. V and J calls and clone size follow that table, whereas D and trimming were derived from the DNA. This sample has over 25,000 clones, with 85% to 90% found just once. The sequence came from an older woman with active COVID-19. V usage is TRBV7-7 and J usage is TRBJ2-1, with 13 bases aligning to TRBD2. Sequencing input: peripheral blood. As DNA, the CDR3 is TGTGCCAGCAGTACCGGGACTAGCGGGACCAATGAGCAGTTCTTC. Its translation: CASSTGTSGTNEQFF.